This T cell receptor (beta chain) is drawn from a study of cytomegalovirus exposure and HLA in healthy donors. Study-wide points: Analysis was carried out at a later point, and it linked a missense DCLRE1C variant to TCR beta V- and J-gene trimming. It was confirmed in vitro that three of the CMV-associated chains were specific for CMV antigens.

On this clone itself: Antigen specificity is unknown.

The V gene end was trimmed by 6 bases and the J gene end by 9 bases; junction bases not matched to a gene: 10. Germline V lookup: CDR1 MDHEN, CDR2 SYDVKM. The CDR3 is 14 amino acids. PCR amplification relied on 60 Vbeta primers (plus 13 Jbeta primers). The table came from immunoSEQ multiplex PCR; TCRdb's copy has only in-frame clones and leaves some out. The sample has over 150,000 clones; roughly two thirds are singletons. The chain combines TRBV28 with TRBJ2-1; 8 nucleotides line up with TRBD2. The TCR was taken from a woman younger than 45 in good health and CMV-seronegative. Sequencing used PBMCs. DNA of the CDR3: TGTGCCAGCAGGAAGCGGGAGTTCCGTTCTGAGCAGTTCTTC. It encodes CASRKREFRSEQFF. Based on the CDR3 plus reference TRBV28 and TRBJ2-1, the full variable domain is DVKVTQSSRYLVKRTGEKVFLECVQDMDHENMFWYRQDPGLGLRLIYFSYDVKMKEKGDIPEGYSVSREKKERFSLILESASTNQTSMYLCASRKREFRSEQFFGPGTRLTVL.